The 15 T cell receptor beta chains in this list originate from one sample, sequenced in a study of OX40 agonist ivuxolimab in advanced cancers. The protocol was immunoSEQ multiplex PCR, while the TCRdb copy is restricted to in-frame clones and leaves out a portion. The data hold roughly 60,000 clones, with roughly 88% observed a single time. The input for sequencing was CD4+ or CD8+ T cells sorted from blood, taken in a trial of the OX40 agonist ivuxolimab. The source is an adult with an advanced solid tumor such as melanoma, head and neck, liver or kidney cancer.

The chain recombines TRBV11-3 with TRBJ2-3; D is perhaps TRBD1 or TRBD2 (5 bases each). This CDR3 has 19 residues. Trimming took off 5 bases at V and 0 bases at J, with 24 bases between the two ends. Germline CDR1 SGHNT, CDR2 YENEEA. CDR3 amino acids: CASSPDRGDSLPSTDTQYF. CDR3 bases: TGTGCCAGCAGCCCAGATAGGGGAGACAGCTTACCTAGCACAGATACGCAGTATTTT.

This clone appeared a single time. The chain has TRBV9 and TRBJ2-3; D is perhaps TRBD2 (7 bases). CDR3 length equals 16 residues. CDR1 is SGDLS and CDR2 is YYNGEE in the germline V gene. The V and J ends lost 1 base and 2 bases respectively, with 14 bases between them. In DNA, the CDR3 is TGTGCCAGCAGCGTATACGGGCGGGGGCCCACAGATACGCAGTATTTT. It yields the protein CASSVYGRGPTDTQYF.

The chain links TRBV28 to TRBJ1-5; no clear D. The CDR3 has 13 residues. Germline V CDR1 and CDR2: MDHEN, SYDVKM. Trimming cost V 8 bases and J 4 bases, with 12 bases left between them. CDR3 bases: TGTGCCAGCGTCATTGGAGGGAATCAGCCCCAGCATTTT. This encodes CASVIGGNQPQHF.

The chain joins TRBV6-4 to TRBJ2-1; D possibly corresponds to TRBD2 (6 bases). The CDR3 is 13 amino acids. The ends were cut back, 5 bases at V and 5 bases at J, with 10 bases in the middle. Germline V gene data show CDR1 as MRHNA and CDR2 as SNTAGT. The CDR3 DNA follows: TGTGCCAGCAGTATCTCGGGGGACAATGAGCAGTTCTTC. This sequence encodes CASSISGDNEQFF.

The chain carries TRBV7-8 and TRBJ2-3, with TRBD2 matching 13 bases. CDR3 length: 15 amino acids. Germline CDR1 is SGHVS and CDR2 is FQNEAQ. Trimming at V came to 3 bases and at J to 10 bases, leaving 7 bases not matched to a gene. The CDR3: CASSLTSGGHIAQYF. Written as DNA, the CDR3 is TGTGCCAGCAGCTTGACTAGCGGGGGGCATATTGCGCAGTATTTT.

This clone is a singleton in its sample. The chain is built from TRBV28 and TRBJ1-5; unclear D gene. The CDR3 is 16 amino acids. V was shortened by 6 bases and J by 2 bases, with 17 bases between the two germline ends. CDR1 is MDHEN and CDR2 is SYDVKM in the germline V gene. In DNA form, the CDR3 reads TGTGCCAGCAGCCCTGCAGCGGGGTACGGCAATCAGCCCCAGCATTTT. It specifies CASSPAAGYGNQPQHF.

The V and J genes are TRBV6-1 and TRBJ1-2; tentative D call: TRBD1 (5 bases). Germline CDR1 is MNHNS and CDR2 is SASEGT. CDR3 size: 11 residues. The V and J ends lost 11 bases and 4 bases respectively, with 11 bases between them. The CDR3 sequence is CAAGGVYGYTF. The CDR3 DNA sequence: TGTGCCGCCGGGGGGGTCTATGGCTACACCTTC.

This sequence joins TRBV7-6 and TRBJ2-5; D unclear. The CDR3 runs to 12 residues. CDR1 SGHVS and CDR2 FNYEAQ come from the germline V gene. V was clipped by 5 bases and J by 5 bases, with 9 bases between them. The CDR3 is CASSPSQETQYF. Written as DNA, the CDR3 is TGTGCCAGCAGCCCAAGCCAGGAGACCCAGTACTTC.

The CDR3 loop is CASSPGLGARVDTQYF. In nucleotides, the CDR3 is TGTGCCAGCAGCCCGGGACTAGGGGCTAGAGTAGATACGCAGTATTTT. V usage is TRBV7-2 and J usage is TRBJ2-3, with 8 bases aligning to TRBD2. This CDR3 has 16 residues. V trimming: 5 bases; J trimming: 5 bases; junction bases outside the gene matches: 12. Germline V CDR1 and CDR2: SGHTA, FQGNSA.

The rearrangement joins TRBV7-9 to TRBJ1-2, with D possibly matching TRBD1 (6 bases). The germline CDR1 and CDR2 sequences are SEHNR and FQNEAQ (reference sequence). CDR3 length: 14 residues. Trimming removed 2 bases from V and 7 bases from J, with 14 bases in between. In DNA form, the CDR3 reads TGTGCCAGCAGCTTAATGTATGCAGGGGCTGGCTACACCTTC. It codes for CASSLMYAGAGYTF. The full variable domain, completed using reference TRBV7-9 and TRBJ1-2, is DTGVSQNPRHKITKRGQNVTFRCDPISEHNRLYWYRQTLGQGPEFLTYFQNEAQLEKSRLLSDRFSAERPKGSFSTLEIQRTEQGDSAMYLCASSLMYAGAGYTFGSGTRLTVV.

The gene calls are TRBV6-5 and TRBJ1-6; TRBD1 is a possible D gene (5 bases). There are 14 residues in the CDR3. Trimming shortened V by 3 bases and J by 9 bases, and 12 bases separated the two germline ends. Germline CDR1 and CDR2: MNHEY and SVGAGI. The DNA for the CDR3 is TGTGCCAGCAGTTATGAAGGGGCGAGTTCACCCCTCCACTTT. Translated, it gives CASSYEGASSPLHF.

V usage is TRBV28 and J usage is TRBJ1-2; D is possibly TRBD1 (5 bases). The CDR3 length is 13 residues. Trimming left V 4 bases short and J 8 bases short, with 14 bases between. Looked up from germline, CDR1 is MDHEN and CDR2 is SYDVKM. The CDR3 loop reads CASSWPTVGGYTF. CDR3 DNA sequence: TGTGCCAGCAGTTGGCCGACAGTGGGCGGCTACACCTTC.

V gene TRBV7-3 combines with J gene TRBJ1-2; 10 bases align to TRBD1. The CDR3 sequence is 14 residues long. V gave up 5 bases and J gave up 7 bases; unmatched junction bases: 7. Germline CDR1 reads SGHTA; CDR2 reads FQGTGA. The chain's CDR3 is CASSAFRDRGGYTF. The DNA of the CDR3 is TGTGCCAGCAGCGCGTTCCGGGACAGGGGTGGCTACACCTTC.

This clone came up a few times. The genes are TRBV5-4 and TRBJ2-5; no clear D gene. V was clipped by 3 bases and J by 2 bases, with 2 bases between them. The germline V gene has CDR1 SGHNT and CDR2 YYREEE (reference sequence). CDR3 size: 11 residues. The CDR3: CASSSQETQYF. The CDR3 bases are TGTGCCAGCAGCTCACAAGAGACCCAGTACTTC. Full variable domain (missing parts from reference TRBV5-4 and TRBJ2-5): ETGVTQSPTHLIKTRGQQVTLRCSSQSGHNTVSWYQQALGQGPQFIFQYYREEENGRGNFPPRFSGLQFPNYSSELNVNALELDDSALYLCASSSQETQYFGPGTRLLVL.

The chain joins TRBV5-1 to TRBJ1-2, with TRBD1 matching 7 bases. Trimming removed 5 bases from V and 0 bases from J; junction bases left unmatched: 7. Germline assignment: CDR1 SGHRS and CDR2 YFSETQ. The CDR3 spans 15 residues. In DNA form, the CDR3 reads TGCGCCAGCAGAACACAGGGGATGGCTAACTATGGCTACACCTTC. Encoded protein: CASRTQGMANYGYTF.